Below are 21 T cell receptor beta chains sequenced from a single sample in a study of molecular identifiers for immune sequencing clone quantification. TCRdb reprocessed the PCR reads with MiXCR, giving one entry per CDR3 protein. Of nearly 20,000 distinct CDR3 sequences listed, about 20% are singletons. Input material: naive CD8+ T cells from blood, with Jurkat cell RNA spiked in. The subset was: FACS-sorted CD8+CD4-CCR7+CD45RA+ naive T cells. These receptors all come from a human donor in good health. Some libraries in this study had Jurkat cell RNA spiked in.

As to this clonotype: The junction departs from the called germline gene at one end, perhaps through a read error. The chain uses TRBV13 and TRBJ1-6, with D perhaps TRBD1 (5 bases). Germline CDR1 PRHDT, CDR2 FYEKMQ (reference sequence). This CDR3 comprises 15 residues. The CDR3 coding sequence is TGTGCCAGCAGCTTAGGAACAGGCTATAATCCACCCCTCCACTTT. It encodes CASSLGTGYNPPLHF.

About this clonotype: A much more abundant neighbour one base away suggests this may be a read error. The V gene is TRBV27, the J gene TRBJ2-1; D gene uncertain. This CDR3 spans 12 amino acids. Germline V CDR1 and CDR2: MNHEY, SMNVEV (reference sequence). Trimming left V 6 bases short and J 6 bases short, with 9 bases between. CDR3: CASSAGSNEQFF. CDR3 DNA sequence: TGTGCCAGCAGCGCAGGCTCCAATGAGCAGTTCTTC.

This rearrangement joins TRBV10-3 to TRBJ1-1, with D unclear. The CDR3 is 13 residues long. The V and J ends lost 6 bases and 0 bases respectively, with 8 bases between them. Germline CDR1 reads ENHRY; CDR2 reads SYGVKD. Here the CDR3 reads CAISPLMNTEAFF. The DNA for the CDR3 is TGTGCCATCAGCCCACTTATGAACACTGAAGCTTTCTTT.

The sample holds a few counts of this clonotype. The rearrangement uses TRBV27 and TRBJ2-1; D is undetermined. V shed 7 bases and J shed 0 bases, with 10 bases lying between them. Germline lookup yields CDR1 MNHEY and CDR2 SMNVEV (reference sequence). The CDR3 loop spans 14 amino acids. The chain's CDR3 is CASTPSGSYNEQFF. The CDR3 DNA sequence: TGTGCCAGCACCCCCTCTGGCTCCTACAATGAGCAGTTCTTC.

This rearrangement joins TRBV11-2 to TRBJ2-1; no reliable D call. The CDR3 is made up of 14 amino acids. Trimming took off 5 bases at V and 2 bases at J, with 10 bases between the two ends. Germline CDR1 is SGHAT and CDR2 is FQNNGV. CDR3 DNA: TGTGCCAGCAGCCCCACCGGTCCCTACAATGAGCAGTTCTTC. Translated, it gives CASSPTGPYNEQFF.

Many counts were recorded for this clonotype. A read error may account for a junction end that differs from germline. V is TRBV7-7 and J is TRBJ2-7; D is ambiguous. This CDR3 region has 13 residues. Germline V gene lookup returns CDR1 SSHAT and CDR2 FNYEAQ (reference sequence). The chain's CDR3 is CASSYGVSNEQYF. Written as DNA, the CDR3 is TGTGCTAGCAGCTATGGGGTTTCCAACGAGCAGTACTTC.

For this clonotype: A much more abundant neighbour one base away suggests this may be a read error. The CDR3 region is CANSLDRSSYEQYF. The DNA of the CDR3 is TGTGCCAACAGCTTAGACAGGAGCTCCTACGAGCAGTACTTC. V usage is TRBV13 and J usage is TRBJ2-7; possible D gene TRBD1, 6 bases. Germline V CDR1 and CDR2: PRHDT, FYEKMQ (reference sequence). This CDR3 has 14 residues.

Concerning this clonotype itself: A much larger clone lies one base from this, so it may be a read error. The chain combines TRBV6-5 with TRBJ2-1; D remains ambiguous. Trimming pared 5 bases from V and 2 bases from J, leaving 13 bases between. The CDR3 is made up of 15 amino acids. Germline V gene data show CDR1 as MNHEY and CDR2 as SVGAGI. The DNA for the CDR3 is TGTGCCAGCAGTATCGCACTAACGCCCTACAATGAGCAGTTCTTC. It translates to CASSIALTPYNEQFF.

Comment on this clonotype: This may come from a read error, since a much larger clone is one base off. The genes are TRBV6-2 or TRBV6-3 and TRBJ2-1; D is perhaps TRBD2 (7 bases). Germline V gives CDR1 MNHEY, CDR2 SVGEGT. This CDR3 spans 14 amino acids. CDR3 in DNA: TGTGCCAGCAGTTCGTTCGAGCGGGACAATGGGCAGTTCTTC. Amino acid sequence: CASSSFERDNGQFF.

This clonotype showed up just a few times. The chain's CDR3 is CASSLVFQGRDTQYF. The CDR3 bases are TGTGCCAGCAGCTTAGTCTTCCAGGGGAGGGATACGCAGTATTTT. The genes are TRBV11-2 and TRBJ2-3; either TRBD1 or TRBD2 may fit D (6 bases each). V lost 1 base and J 6 bases, leaving 14 bases between the germline ends. The CDR3 sequence is 15 residues long. CDR1 is SGHAT, CDR2 FQNNGV, per germline.

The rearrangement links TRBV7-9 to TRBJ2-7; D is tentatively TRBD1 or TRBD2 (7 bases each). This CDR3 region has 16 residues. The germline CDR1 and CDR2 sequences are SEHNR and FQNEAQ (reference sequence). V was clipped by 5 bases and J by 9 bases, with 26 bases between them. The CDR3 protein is CASSEGAGGSLGGQYF. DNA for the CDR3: TGTGCCAGCAGCGAGGGGGCTGGCGGGAGTTTAGGCGGGCAGTACTTC.

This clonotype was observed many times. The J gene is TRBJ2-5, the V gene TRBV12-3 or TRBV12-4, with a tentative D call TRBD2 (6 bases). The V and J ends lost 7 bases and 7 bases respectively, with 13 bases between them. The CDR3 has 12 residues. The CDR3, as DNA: TGTGCCAGCAATGGGGACTCGGGGACCCAGTACTTC. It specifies CASNGDSGTQYF.

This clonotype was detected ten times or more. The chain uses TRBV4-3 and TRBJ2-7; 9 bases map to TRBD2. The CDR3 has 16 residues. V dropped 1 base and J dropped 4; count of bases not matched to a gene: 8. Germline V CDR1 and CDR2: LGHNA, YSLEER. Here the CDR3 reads CASSQGGPSGKYEQYF. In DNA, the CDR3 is TGCGCCAGCAGCCAAGGGGGGCCTAGCGGGAAATACGAGCAGTACTTC.

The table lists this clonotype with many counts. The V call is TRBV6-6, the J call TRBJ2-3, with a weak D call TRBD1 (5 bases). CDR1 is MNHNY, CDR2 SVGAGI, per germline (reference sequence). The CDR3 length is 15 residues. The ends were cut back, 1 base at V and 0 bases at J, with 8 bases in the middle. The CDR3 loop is CASSYFWGSTDTQYF. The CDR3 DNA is TGTGCCAGCAGTTACTTCTGGGGCAGCACAGATACGCAGTATTTT.

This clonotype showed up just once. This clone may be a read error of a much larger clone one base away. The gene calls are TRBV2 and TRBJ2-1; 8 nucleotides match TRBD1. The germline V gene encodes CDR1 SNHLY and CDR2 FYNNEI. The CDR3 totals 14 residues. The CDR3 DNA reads TGTGCCAGCACCCCGGACAGGGCTTACAATGGGCAGTTCTTC. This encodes CASTPDRAYNGQFF.

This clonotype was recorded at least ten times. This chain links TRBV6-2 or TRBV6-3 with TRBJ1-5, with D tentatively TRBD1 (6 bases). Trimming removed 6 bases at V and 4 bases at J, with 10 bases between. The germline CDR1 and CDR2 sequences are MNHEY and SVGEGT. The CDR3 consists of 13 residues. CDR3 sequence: CASRDSYNQPQHF. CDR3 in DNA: TGTGCCAGCAGGGACAGCTATAATCAGCCCCAGCATTTT.

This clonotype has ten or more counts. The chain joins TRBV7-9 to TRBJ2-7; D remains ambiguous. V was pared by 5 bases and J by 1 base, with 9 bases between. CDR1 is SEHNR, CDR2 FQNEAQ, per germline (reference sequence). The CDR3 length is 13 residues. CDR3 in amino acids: CASSLPASYEQYF. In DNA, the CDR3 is TGTGCCAGCAGCCTCCCCGCATCCTACGAGCAGTACTTC.

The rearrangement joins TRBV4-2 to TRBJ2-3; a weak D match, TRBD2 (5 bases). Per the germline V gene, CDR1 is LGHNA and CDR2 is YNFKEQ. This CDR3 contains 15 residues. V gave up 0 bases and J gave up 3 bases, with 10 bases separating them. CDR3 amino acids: CASSQDLAGTDTQYF. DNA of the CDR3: TGTGCCAGCAGCCAAGATCTAGCTGGTACAGATACGCAGTATTTT.

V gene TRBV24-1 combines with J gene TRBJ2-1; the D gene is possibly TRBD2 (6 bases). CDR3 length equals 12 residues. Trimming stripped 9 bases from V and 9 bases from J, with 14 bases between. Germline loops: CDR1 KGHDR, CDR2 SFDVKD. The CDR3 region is CATGDSPAEQFF. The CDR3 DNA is TGTGCCACCGGGGACTCCCCGGCTGAGCAGTTCTTC.

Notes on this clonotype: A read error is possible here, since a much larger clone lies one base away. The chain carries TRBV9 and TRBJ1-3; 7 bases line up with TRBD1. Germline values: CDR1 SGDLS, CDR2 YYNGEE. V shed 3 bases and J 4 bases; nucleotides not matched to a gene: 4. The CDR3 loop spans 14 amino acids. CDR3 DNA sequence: TGTGCCAGCAGCGCAGGGGGAGACGGAAACACCATATATTTT. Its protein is CASSAGGDGNTIYF.

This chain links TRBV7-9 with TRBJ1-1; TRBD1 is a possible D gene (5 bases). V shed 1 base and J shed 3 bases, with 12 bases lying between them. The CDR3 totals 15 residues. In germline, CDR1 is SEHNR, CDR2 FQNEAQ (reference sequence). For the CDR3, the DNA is TGTGCCAGCAGCTTAGAAGAGGGGCGGGACACTGAAGCTTTCTTT. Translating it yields CASSLEEGRDTEAFF.